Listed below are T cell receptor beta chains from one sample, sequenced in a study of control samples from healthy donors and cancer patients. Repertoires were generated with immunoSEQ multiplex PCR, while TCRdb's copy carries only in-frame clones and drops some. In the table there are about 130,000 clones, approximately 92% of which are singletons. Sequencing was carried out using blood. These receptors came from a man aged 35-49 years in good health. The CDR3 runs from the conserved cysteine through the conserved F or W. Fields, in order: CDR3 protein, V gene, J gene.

CASSRDRGLEETQYF	TRBV18	TRBJ2-5
CASTPGLEQPQHF	TRBV2	TRBJ1-5
CASSPGTGSNYGYTF	TRBV28	TRBJ1-2
CASSSGLAGFSSYNEQFF	TRBV5-1	TRBJ2-1
CASSQGIPFIIPNSPLHF	TRBV4-1	TRBJ1-6
CASSVGINTQETQYF	TRBV9	TRBJ2-5
CASSQLRQGRDEQYF	TRBV3-1/TRBV3-2	TRBJ2-7
CASSRRGADNTEAFF	TRBV7-9	TRBJ1-1
CAISSQLAGGNEQFF	TRBV10-3	TRBJ2-1
CATSLDYTEAFF	TRBV24-1	TRBJ1-1
CASKDGVEQFF	TRBV27	TRBJ2-1
CASSLKLGLNTGELFF	TRBV5-4	TRBJ2-2
CASSLLRGNSPLHF	TRBV27	TRBJ1-6
CSGRTVSSTDTQYF	TRBV29-1	TRBJ2-3